A selection of T cell receptor beta chains follows, all from one sample in a study of glioma-infiltrating T cells. TCRdb reanalysed the multiplex PCR reads using MiXCR and keeps one entry per CDR3 protein. The sample lists about 400,000 distinct CDR3 sequences, roughly two fifths seen once, with around 12% in the top ten. The sequencing sample was made of glioma tissue, nonneoplastic brain tissue, or PBMCs (not recorded which). These receptors all stem from a human donor with low-grade glioma or glioblastoma, undergoing nonglioma brain surgery, or in good health (not recorded which). Each CDR3 is given with its conserved first and last residue. Fields, in order: CDR3 length, clone size, V gene, J gene, CDR3 protein. Clone size is shown for a subset of rows, as once, few, many or a class of expanded clone.

len: 15
abundance: many
v_gene: TRBV6-5
j_gene: TRBJ1-1
CDR3aa: CASSYGTGIGTEAFF

len: 12
abundance: -
v_gene: TRBV16
j_gene: TRBJ1-2
CDR3aa: CASRRRDYGYTF

len: 15
abundance: -
v_gene: TRBV15
j_gene: TRBJ2-1
CDR3aa: CATSTHRATYNEQFF

len: 13
abundance: many
v_gene: TRBV20-1
j_gene: TRBJ2-2
CDR3aa: CSADRGLHRELFF

len: 18
abundance: -
v_gene: TRBV25-1
j_gene: TRBJ2-7
CDR3aa: CASSYTTPGTGTSYEQYF

len: 16
abundance: -
v_gene: TRBV28
j_gene: TRBJ1-4
CDR3aa: CAGNHPDRVSNEKLFF

len: 12
abundance: many
v_gene: TRBV7-9
j_gene: TRBJ2-3
CDR3aa: CASSLALVGQYF

len: 15
abundance: -
v_gene: TRBV3-1
j_gene: TRBJ2-1
CDR3aa: CASSQAGTGSYEQFF

len: 15
abundance: few
v_gene: TRBV28
j_gene: TRBJ2-3
CDR3aa: CASSMGQGTKDTQYF

len: 15
abundance: -
v_gene: TRBV6-2/TRBV6-3
j_gene: TRBJ2-7
CDR3aa: CASSAGAGDSDEQYF

len: 15
abundance: few
v_gene: TRBV28
j_gene: TRBJ1-2
CDR3aa: CASSFLQAANYGYTF

len: 16
abundance: -
v_gene: TRBV20-1
j_gene: TRBJ2-3
CDR3aa: CSARGLADTGTNTQYF

len: 14
abundance: -
v_gene: TRBV6-8
j_gene: TRBJ2-7
CDR3aa: CASSLLRTSYEQYF

len: 15
abundance: once
v_gene: TRBV27
j_gene: TRBJ1-2
CDR3aa: CASSALRGLEDGYTF

len: 15
abundance: -
v_gene: TRBV12-3/TRBV12-4
j_gene: TRBJ2-5
CDR3aa: CASSPRGSGRETQYF

len: 15
abundance: few
v_gene: TRBV28
j_gene: TRBJ2-4
CDR3aa: CASTKQFLAKNIQYF

len: 16
abundance: few
v_gene: TRBV20-1
j_gene: TRBJ2-1
CDR3aa: CSAELTGPTTYNEQFF

len: 14
abundance: -
v_gene: TRBV4-2
j_gene: TRBJ2-1
CDR3aa: CASSLSSSYNEQFF

len: 15
abundance: -
v_gene: TRBV2
j_gene: TRBJ2-3
CDR3aa: CASSARQGSTDTQYF

len: 13
abundance: -
v_gene: TRBV7-2
j_gene: TRBJ2-1
CDR3aa: CASSLVVRGEQFF

len: 14
abundance: few
v_gene: TRBV20-1
j_gene: TRBJ1-1
CDR3aa: CSARKGSVDTEAFF

len: 15
abundance: few
v_gene: TRBV12-3/TRBV12-4
j_gene: TRBJ2-5
CDR3aa: CASSDSGTGDKTQYF

len: 16
abundance: -
v_gene: TRBV19
j_gene: TRBJ1-2
CDR3aa: CASSYSARTGWRGYTF

len: 14
abundance: -
v_gene: TRBV28
j_gene: TRBJ2-7
CDR3aa: CASSFRQSSYEQYF

len: 13
abundance: -
v_gene: TRBV10-3
j_gene: TRBJ1-1
CDR3aa: CAIRVHPNTEAFF

len: 14
abundance: -
v_gene: TRBV28
j_gene: TRBJ2-1
CDR3aa: CASSFRALPYGQFF

len: 16
abundance: -
v_gene: TRBV6-6
j_gene: TRBJ2-7
CDR3aa: CASSYQGRFLLYEQYF

len: 16
abundance: -
v_gene: TRBV10-3
j_gene: TRBJ1-5
CDR3aa: CAISESGGFINQPQHF

len: 15
abundance: few
v_gene: TRBV7-2
j_gene: TRBJ2-1
CDR3aa: CASSSHRTTYNEQFF

len: 14
abundance: many
v_gene: TRBV6-2/TRBV6-3
j_gene: TRBJ1-5
CDR3aa: CASRPYQGYQPQHF

len: 8
abundance: -
v_gene: TRBV4-1
j_gene: TRBJ2-1
CDR3aa: CASDPQFF

len: 14
abundance: many
v_gene: TRBV28
j_gene: TRBJ2-3
CDR3aa: CASIEGGLPDTQYF

len: 17
abundance: few
v_gene: TRBV28
j_gene: TRBJ2-5
CDR3aa: CASIVFWASGGQETQYF

len: 15
abundance: -
v_gene: TRBV20-1
j_gene: TRBJ2-7
CDR3aa: CSARSPGASSGEQYF

len: 13
abundance: -
v_gene: TRBV14
j_gene: TRBJ1-5
CDR3aa: CASSHGSNQPQHF

len: 14
abundance: -
v_gene: TRBV7-2
j_gene: TRBJ2-5
CDR3aa: CASSFTSQRETQYF